Sequencing of this T cell receptor (beta chain) was carried out in a study of CD8 T cells in ankylosing spondylitis. Study results and limitations: Under 10 highly homologous variants formed a TCR beta motif that appeared characteristic of ankylosing spondylitis blood. There was reportedly significant enrichment of clones that were disease-linked in matched ankylosing spondylitis synovial fluid. Disease-linked clones were found to be CD8+ and relatively rare in peripheral blood. Some motif variants had been reported before (in reactive arthritis synovial fluid and blood).

Molecular-barcoded quantitative 5'-RACE produced these TCR beta libraries. TCRdb processed the 5' RACE reads anew with MiXCR; each CDR3 protein has one entry. The repertoire holds 450,000 to 550,000 distinct CDR3 sequences, less than 6% seen once, with approximately 4% in the top ten. CDR1 and CDR2 from the germline V gene are LNHDA and SQIVND (reference sequence). V lost 3 bases and J lost 3, with 9 bases in between. This CDR3 region has 14 residues. This clonotype was recorded at least ten times. Its antigen is as yet unknown. This TCR derives from a male donor with ankylosing spondylitis. This chain connects TRBV19 to TRBJ1-5; D unresolved. Sequences were obtained from blood, either unsorted or a sorted T cell fraction (not recorded which). CDR3 in DNA: TGTGCCAGTAGTATGGCCGGGTACAATCAGCCCCAGCATTTT. This translates into CASSMAGYNQPQHF.